What follows are 27 T cell receptor beta chains derived from one specimen sequenced in a study of T-cell reconstitution after alpha-beta-depleted transplantation in children. Preparing the TCRbeta library involved the use of unique molecular identifiers. In TCRdb, the PCR reads were re-called with MiXCR into one record per CDR3 protein. Of fewer than 500,000 distinct CDR3 sequences in the sample, around two fifths were seen once. Sequenced material: PBMCs, taken before TCRalphabeta/CD19-depleted stem cell transplant. All receptors derive from a girl aged 2-10 years with aplastic anemia, due to receive a stem cell transplant.

The sample holds a few counts of this clonotype. This chain joins TRBV18 and TRBJ1-3; no firm D call. The CDR3 is 17 residues long. V was pared by 3 bases and J by 4 bases, with 19 bases between. CDR1 and CDR2 (germline): KGHSH, LQKENI. The CDR3 sequence is CASSPLTVRGGGNTIYF. Here the CDR3 DNA reads TGTGCCAGCTCACCCCTGACGGTCCGGGGAGGCGGAAACACCATATATTTT. Together with reference TRBV18 and TRBJ1-3, the CDR3 gives the full variable domain: NAGVMQNPRHLVRRRGQEARLRCSPMKGHSHVYWYRQLPEEGLKFMVYLQKENIIDESGMPKERFSAEFPKEGPSILRIQQVVRGDSAAYFCASSPLTVRGGGNTIYFGEGSWLTVV.

The count of this clonotype is one. The rearrangement uses TRBV20-1 and TRBJ2-3; D might be TRBD2 (5 bases). In germline, CDR1 is DFQATT, CDR2 SNEGSKA (reference sequence). V lost 3 bases and J lost 5, with 12 bases in between. The CDR3 spans 13 residues. The CDR3 sequence: CSASTGIKDTQYF. The CDR3 coding sequence is TGCAGTGCTAGTACCGGGATTAAAGATACGCAGTATTTT.

V is TRBV12-3 or TRBV12-4 and J is TRBJ2-7; 8 positions agree with TRBD1. The CDR3 sequence is 14 residues long. Unmatched junction bases numbered 10, after V lost 5 bases and J lost 7 bases. DNA of the CDR3: TGTGCCAGCAGTCCCGGGACAGGCTGGGGAGAGCAGTACTTC. Amino acids: CASSPGTGWGEQYF.

This chain connects TRBV18 to TRBJ2-1; 7 positions match TRBD2. The CDR3 length is 14 residues. CDR1 is KGHSH, CDR2 LQKENI, per germline. Trimming took 8 bases from V and 2 from J; bases not matched to a gene: 6. CDR3 region: CASPGEGTYNEQFF. DNA of the CDR3: TGTGCCAGCCCCGGGGAGGGGACCTACAATGAGCAGTTCTTC.

The chain links TRBV19 to TRBJ2-5, with 8 bases aligning to TRBD1. The J segment lost 1 base and the V segment lost 5 bases, leaving 12 bases of the junction unmatched. CDR1 and CDR2 (germline): LNHDA, SQIVND (reference sequence). The CDR3 has 17 residues. The CDR3 loop reads CASSAYTGTGVQETQYF. In DNA, the CDR3 is TGTGCCAGTAGTGCTTATACCGGGACAGGCGTCCAAGAGACCCAGTACTTC. The variable domain in full, completed from reference TRBV19 and TRBJ2-5, reads DGGITQSPKYLFRKEGQNVTLSCEQNLNHDAMYWYRQDPGQGLRLIYYSQIVNDFQKGDIAEGYSVSREKKESFPLTVTSAQKNPTAFYLCASSAYTGTGVQETQYFGPGTRLLVL.

This clonotype was detected once. A clone one base away is much larger, so this may be a read error. The V gene is TRBV28, the J gene TRBJ2-2, with a tentative D call TRBD1 (5 bases). The CDR3 is 14 amino acids. Looked up from germline, CDR1 is MDHEN and CDR2 is SYDVKM. Trimming left V 4 bases short and J 14 bases short, with 20 bases between. The CDR3 coding sequence is TGTGCCAGCAGTTCCAATAGACAGACCGGTGTCCTGTTTTTT. This sequence encodes CASSSNRQTGVLFF.

V is TRBV5-5 and J is TRBJ2-2; 8 nucleotides agree with TRBD2. V lost 4 bases, J lost 6 bases, and 8 bases stayed unmatched. Germline values: CDR1 SGHKS, CDR2 YYEKEE (reference sequence). The CDR3 is 15 amino acids. This CDR3 is CASSQREPRSGELFF. The CDR3 DNA reads as TGTGCCAGCAGCCAGCGGGAGCCACGGTCCGGGGAGCTGTTTTTT. The full variable domain, its missing parts supplied by reference TRBV5-5 and TRBJ2-2, is DAGVTQSPTHLIKTRGQQVTLRCSPISGHKSVSWYQQVLGQGPQFIFQYYEKEERGRGNFPDRFSARQFPNYSSELNVNALLLGDSALYLCASSQREPRSGELFFGEGSRLTVL.

The V call is TRBV5-1, the J call TRBJ2-7, with 10 bases identical to TRBD1. CDR3 length: 15 residues. From germline, CDR1 is SGHRS and CDR2 YFSETQ. Trimming took 6 bases from V and 4 from J; bases not matched to a gene: 10. CDR3 DNA: TGCGCCAGCACTGCCGGGACAGGGGCTTCATACGAGCAGTACTTC. Protein product: CASTAGTGASYEQYF. Supplemented by reference TRBV5-1 and TRBJ2-7, the full variable domain reads KAGVTQTPRYLIKTRGQQVTLSCSPISGHRSVSWYQQTPGQGLQFLFEYFSETQRNKGNFPGRFSGRQFSNSRSEMNVSTLELGDSALYLCASTAGTGASYEQYFGPGTRLTVT.

This chain joins TRBV9 and TRBJ2-2; D uncertain. V dropped 3 bases and J dropped 6 bases, with 9 bases sitting between them. Germline V gives CDR1 SGDLS, CDR2 YYNGEE. This CDR3 region has 13 residues. The CDR3 sequence: CASSETVPGELFF. The CDR3 coding sequence is TGTGCCAGCAGCGAGACGGTTCCCGGGGAGCTGTTTTTT. Full variable domain (rest looked up from reference TRBV9 and TRBJ2-2): DSGVTQTPKHLITATGQRVTLRCSPRSGDLSVYWYQQSLDQGLQFLIQYYNGEERAKGNILERFSAQQFPDLHSELNLSSLELGDSALYFCASSETVPGELFFGEGSRLTVL.

This rearrangement joins TRBV27 to TRBJ2-5, with 8 bases that match TRBD1. Germline lookup yields CDR1 MNHEY and CDR2 SMNVEV (reference sequence). V shed 7 bases and J 3 bases; nucleotides not matched to a gene: 10. The CDR3 runs 15 residues. Written as DNA, the CDR3 is TGTGCCAGCACCGATCAGGGGGCCGGGGAAGAGACCCAGTACTTC. Its protein is CASTDQGAGEETQYF.

CDR3 sequence (DNA): TGTGCCAGCAGCCAACACCTAGCGGGAGAACAAAATGAGCAGTTCTTC. Protein product: CASSQHLAGEQNEQFF. The chain carries TRBV3-1 and TRBJ2-1; 10 nucleotides match TRBD2. CDR1 is LGHDT and CDR2 is YNNKEL in the germline V gene (reference sequence). The CDR3 length is 16 residues. Germline trimming cut 2 bases from V and 7 bases from J; bases unmatched to any gene: 8.

This clonotype was detected many times. The J gene is TRBJ1-1, the V gene TRBV5-1; D gene ambiguous. The CDR3 sequence is 14 residues long. The V and J ends lost 2 bases and 0 bases respectively, with 8 bases between them. Per germline, CDR1 SGHRS and CDR2 YFSETQ. The CDR3 nucleotides read TGCGCCAGCAGCTTTGGACCTATGAACACTGAAGCTTTCTTT. As protein: CASSFGPMNTEAFF.

The rearrangement uses TRBV5-1 and TRBJ2-3; D call uncertain. The ends were cut back, 1 base at V and 1 base at J, with 13 bases in the middle. CDR1 and CDR2 from the germline V gene are SGHRS and YFSETQ. CDR3 length equals 16 residues. CDR3 sequence: CASSLYGTRRTDTQYF. CDR3 nucleotide sequence: TGCGCCAGCAGCTTGTACGGAACAAGGCGCACAGATACGCAGTATTTT.

The chain is built from TRBV6-5 and TRBJ2-5; D remains unclear. Germline V gene lookup returns CDR1 MNHEY and CDR2 SVGAGI. V gave up 4 bases and J gave up 3 bases, with 6 bases separating them. The CDR3 covers 12 residues. The CDR3 DNA is TGTGCCAGCAGTTCCGACGAAGAGACCCAGTACTTC. It specifies CASSSDEETQYF.

This sequence joins TRBV29-1 and TRBJ2-2; unclear D gene. V lost 7 bases and J 2 bases, leaving 11 bases between the germline ends. This CDR3 region has 13 residues. Germline assignment: CDR1 SQVTM and CDR2 ANQGSEA. DNA of the CDR3: TGCAGCGCCGTTACCATCAACACCGGGGAGCTGTTTTTT. It codes for CSAVTINTGELFF.

This chain connects TRBV20-1 to TRBJ2-2; D is possibly TRBD2 (5 bases). Germline-derived CDR1 and CDR2 are DFQATT and SNEGSKA (reference sequence). Trimming shortened V by 5 bases and J by 0 bases, and 10 bases separated the two germline ends. This CDR3 contains 14 residues. CDR3 sequence (DNA): TGCAGTGCTGCGGACTTCGCGAACACCGGGGAGCTGTTTTTT. Protein product: CSAADFANTGELFF.

The chain carries TRBV5-1 and TRBJ1-2, with 11 positions matching TRBD1. Per germline, CDR1 SGHRS and CDR2 YFSETQ. This CDR3 is 16 amino acids long. Unmatched junction bases numbered 8, after V lost 0 bases and J lost 7 bases. The CDR3 spells CASSLAGTGGFGGYTF. The CDR3 DNA is TGCGCCAGCAGCTTGGCCGGGACAGGGGGTTTCGGTGGCTACACCTTC.

This clonotype was counted a few times. V usage is TRBV5-1 and J usage is TRBJ1-5; 9 nucleotides line up with TRBD1. J was trimmed by 6 bases and V by 4 bases; bases with no gene match: 8. Germline V gene data show CDR1 as SGHRS and CDR2 as YFSETQ. CDR3 size: 15 residues. The CDR3 DNA is TGCGCCAGCAGCCAAACAGGGGGCGCAGGTCAGCCCCAGCATTTT. This encodes CASSQTGGAGQPQHF. Variable domain in full (rest from reference TRBV5-1 and TRBJ1-5): KAGVTQTPRYLIKTRGQQVTLSCSPISGHRSVSWYQQTPGQGLQFLFEYFSETQRNKGNFPGRFSGRQFSNSRSEMNVSTLELGDSALYLCASSQTGGAGQPQHFGDGTRLSIL.

The chain couples TRBV29-1 to TRBJ2-6; possibly TRBD1 for D (6 bases). Germline CDR1 SQVTM, CDR2 ANQGSEA. V dropped 5 bases and J dropped 1 base, with 12 bases sitting between them. CDR3 length equals 15 residues. CDR3 region: CSVLSGVSGANVLTF. The CDR3 DNA reads as TGCAGCGTTCTGTCAGGGGTGTCTGGGGCCAACGTCCTGACTTTC.

This clonotype was recorded at least ten times. V gene TRBV29-1 combines with J gene TRBJ2-1, with TRBD2 identical over 12 bases. This CDR3 region has 17 residues. The germline CDR1 and CDR2 sequences are SQVTM and ANQGSEA. Trimming at V came to 5 bases and at J to 7 bases, leaving 15 bases not matched to a gene. CDR3 in amino acids: CSVPLAGGSLSGNEQFF. The CDR3 DNA follows: TGCAGCGTTCCACTAGCGGGAGGCTCACTGTCTGGAAATGAGCAGTTCTTC.

This clonotype was seen a handful of times. V gene TRBV29-1 combines with J gene TRBJ1-2, with 9 bases aligning to TRBD1. Germline V CDR1 and CDR2: SQVTM, ANQGSEA. The CDR3 runs 13 residues. V lost 4 bases, J lost 6 bases, and 6 bases stayed unmatched. The CDR3 DNA sequence: TGCAGCGTTGTGGGGGGACAGGGTGATGGCTACACCTTC. Encoded protein: CSVVGGQGDGYTF.

This clonotype was found many times. The rearrangement links TRBV11-2 to TRBJ2-3; possibly TRBD2 for D (6 bases). Germline loops: CDR1 SGHAT, CDR2 FQNNGV. The CDR3 consists of 14 residues. Trimming left V 6 bases short and J 2 bases short, with 12 bases between. Written as DNA, the CDR3 is TGTGCCAGCAGGCGCGGGACCCCCACAGATACGCAGTATTTT. This translates into CASRRGTPTDTQYF.

This clonotype was found a few times. The rearrangement links TRBV18 to TRBJ2-7; 7 bases agree with TRBD1. This CDR3 is 14 amino acids long. Germline CDR1 is KGHSH and CDR2 is LQKENI. Germline trimming cut 4 bases from V and 3 bases from J; bases unmatched to any gene: 6. CDR3 amino acids: CASSRNRDSYEQYF. CDR3 coding DNA: TGTGCCAGCTCACGCAACCGGGACAGCTACGAGCAGTACTTC.

This clonotype was recorded a few times. CDR3 in DNA: TGTGCCAGTAGTGCAAAACCGACAGGTACCGGAACCTACGAGCAGTACTTC. It specifies CASSAKPTGTGTYEQYF. V gene TRBV19 combines with J gene TRBJ2-7; maybe TRBD1 (6 bases). Looked up from germline, CDR1 is LNHDA and CDR2 is SQIVND (reference sequence). The CDR3 runs 17 residues. The germline V and J ends were trimmed by 5 bases and 2 bases, with 22 bases remaining between them.

This CDR3 reads CAISREAGETQYF. CDR3 bases: TGTGCCATCAGCAGGGAGGCAGGGGAGACCCAGTACTTC. The chain is built from TRBV10-3 and TRBJ2-5; possibly TRBD2 for D (6 bases). CDR1 ENHRY and CDR2 SYGVKD come from the germline V gene. The CDR3 spans 13 residues. V was clipped by 6 bases and J by 5 bases, with 13 bases between them.

This clonotype occurred a few times. The genes are TRBV7-2 and TRBJ2-4; D call uncertain. Germline CDR1 and CDR2: SGHTA and FQGNSA. CDR3 size: 11 residues. V gave up 0 bases and J gave up 11 bases, with 5 bases separating them. The chain's CDR3 is CASSLAWVQYF. The CDR3 nucleotides read TGTGCCAGCAGCTTAGCGTGGGTTCAGTACTTC. The whole variable domain, remainder taken from reference TRBV7-2 and TRBJ2-4, is GAGVSQSPSNKVTEKGKDVELRCDPISGHTALYWYRQSLGQGLEFLIYFQGNSAPDKSGLPSDRFSAERTGGSVSTLTIQRTQQEDSAVYLCASSLAWVQYFGAGTRLSVL.

In its sample, this clonotype was seen a few times. This chain links TRBV7-8 with TRBJ2-3, with TRBD2 matching over 8 bases. CDR3 length equals 18 residues. The V gene's germline CDR1 is SGHVS and CDR2 FQNEAQ. Trimming took 3 bases from V and 2 from J; bases not matched to a gene: 13. DNA of the CDR3: TGTGCCAGCAGCTTGACTAGCGCCCGCCTGATTTACACAGATACGCAGTATTTT. This codes for CASSLTSARLIYTDTQYF.